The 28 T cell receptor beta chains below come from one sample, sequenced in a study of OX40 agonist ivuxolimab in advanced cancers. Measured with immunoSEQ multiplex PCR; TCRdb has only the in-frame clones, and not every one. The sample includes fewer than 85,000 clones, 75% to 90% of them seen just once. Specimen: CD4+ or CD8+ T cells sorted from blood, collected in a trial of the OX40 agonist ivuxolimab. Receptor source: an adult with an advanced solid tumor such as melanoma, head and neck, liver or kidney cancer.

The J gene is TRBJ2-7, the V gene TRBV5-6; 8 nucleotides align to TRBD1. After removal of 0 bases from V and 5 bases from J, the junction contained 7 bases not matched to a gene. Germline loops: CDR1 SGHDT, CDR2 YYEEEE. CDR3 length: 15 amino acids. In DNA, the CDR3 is TGTGCCAGCAGCTTGGGGGGACAGGCGCGTCACGAGCAGTACTTC. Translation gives CASSLGGQARHEQYF.

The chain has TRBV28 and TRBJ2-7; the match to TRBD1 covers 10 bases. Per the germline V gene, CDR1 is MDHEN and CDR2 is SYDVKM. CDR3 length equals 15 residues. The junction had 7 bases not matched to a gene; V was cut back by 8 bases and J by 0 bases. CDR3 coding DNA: TGTGCCAGCCGGGCGGGGACAGGGGTCTCCTACGAGCAGTACTTC. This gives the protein CASRAGTGVSYEQYF.

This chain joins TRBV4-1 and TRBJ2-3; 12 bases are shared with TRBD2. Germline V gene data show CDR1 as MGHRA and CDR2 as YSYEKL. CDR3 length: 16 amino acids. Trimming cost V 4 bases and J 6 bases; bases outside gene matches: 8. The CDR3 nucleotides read TGCGCCAGCAGCCCTCTAGCGGGAGGGCCCGGGGATACGCAGTATTTT. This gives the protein CASSPLAGGPGDTQYF.

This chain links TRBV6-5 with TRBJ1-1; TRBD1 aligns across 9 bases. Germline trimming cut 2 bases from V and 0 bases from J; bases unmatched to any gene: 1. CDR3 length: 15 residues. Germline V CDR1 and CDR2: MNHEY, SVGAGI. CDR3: CASSYRDRVNTEAFF. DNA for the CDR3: TGTGCCAGCAGTTACAGGGACAGGGTGAACACTGAAGCTTTCTTT.

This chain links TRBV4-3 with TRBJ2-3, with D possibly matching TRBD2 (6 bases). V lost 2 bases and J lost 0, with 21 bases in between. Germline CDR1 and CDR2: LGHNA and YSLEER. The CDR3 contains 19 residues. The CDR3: CASSQRSRLDVLSTDTQYF. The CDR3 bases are TGCGCCAGCAGCCAACGTTCCAGACTAGACGTACTAAGCACAGATACGCAGTATTTT.

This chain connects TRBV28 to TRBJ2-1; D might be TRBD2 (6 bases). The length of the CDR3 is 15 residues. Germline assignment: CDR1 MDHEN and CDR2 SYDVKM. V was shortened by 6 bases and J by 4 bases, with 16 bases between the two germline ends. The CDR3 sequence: CASSSPGTSYNEQFF. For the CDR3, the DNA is TGTGCCAGCAGCAGTCCCGGGACTTCATACAATGAGCAGTTCTTC.

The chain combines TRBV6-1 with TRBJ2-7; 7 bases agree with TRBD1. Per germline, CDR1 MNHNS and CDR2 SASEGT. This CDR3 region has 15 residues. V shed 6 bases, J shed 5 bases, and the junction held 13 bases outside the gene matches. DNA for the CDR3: TGTGCCAGCAGCACACACAGGACAGGATTCGACGAGCAGTACTTC. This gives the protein CASSTHRTGFDEQYF.

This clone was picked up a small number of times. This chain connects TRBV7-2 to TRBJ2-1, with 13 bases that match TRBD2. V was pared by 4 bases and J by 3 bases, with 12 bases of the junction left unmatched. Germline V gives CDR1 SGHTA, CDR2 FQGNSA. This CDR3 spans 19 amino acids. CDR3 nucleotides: TGTGCCAGCAGCTCCTCATCCGGGACTAGCGGGATTATCTACAATGAGCAGTTCTTC. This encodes CASSSSSGTSGIIYNEQFF.

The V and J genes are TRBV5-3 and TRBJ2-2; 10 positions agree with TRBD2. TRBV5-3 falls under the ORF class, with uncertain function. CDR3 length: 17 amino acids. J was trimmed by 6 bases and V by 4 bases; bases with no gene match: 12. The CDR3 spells CARSVVIAGGQAGELFF. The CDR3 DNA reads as TGTGCCAGAAGCGTCGTGATAGCGGGGGGCCAAGCCGGGGAGCTGTTTTTT.

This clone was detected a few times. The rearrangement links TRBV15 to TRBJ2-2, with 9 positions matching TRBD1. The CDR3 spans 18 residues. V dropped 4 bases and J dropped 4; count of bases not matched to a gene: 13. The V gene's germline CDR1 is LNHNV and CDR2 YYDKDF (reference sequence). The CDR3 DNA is TGTGCCACCAGCATGAAGGGCCCCGGGACAGGGAGCACCGGGGAGCTGTTTTTT. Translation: CATSMKGPGTGSTGELFF.

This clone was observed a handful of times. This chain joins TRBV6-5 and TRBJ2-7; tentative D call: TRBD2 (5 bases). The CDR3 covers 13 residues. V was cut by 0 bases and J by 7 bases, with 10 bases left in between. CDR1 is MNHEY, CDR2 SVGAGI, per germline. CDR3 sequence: CASSYSNGKEQYF. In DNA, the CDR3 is TGTGCCAGCAGTTACTCGAACGGGAAAGAGCAGTACTTC.

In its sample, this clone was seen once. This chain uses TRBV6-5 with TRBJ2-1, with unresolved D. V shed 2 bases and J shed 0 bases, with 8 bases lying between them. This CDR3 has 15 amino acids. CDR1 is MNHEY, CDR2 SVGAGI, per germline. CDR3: CASSYGRSSYNEQFF. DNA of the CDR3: TGTGCCAGCAGTTACGGCAGGAGCTCCTACAATGAGCAGTTCTTC.

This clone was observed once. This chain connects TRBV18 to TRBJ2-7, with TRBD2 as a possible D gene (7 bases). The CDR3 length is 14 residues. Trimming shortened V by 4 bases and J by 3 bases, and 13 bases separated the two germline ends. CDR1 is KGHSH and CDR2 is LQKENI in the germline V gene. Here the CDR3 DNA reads TGTGCCAGCTCACTCTTAGGGGGGGACTACGAGCAGTACTTC. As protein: CASSLLGGDYEQYF.

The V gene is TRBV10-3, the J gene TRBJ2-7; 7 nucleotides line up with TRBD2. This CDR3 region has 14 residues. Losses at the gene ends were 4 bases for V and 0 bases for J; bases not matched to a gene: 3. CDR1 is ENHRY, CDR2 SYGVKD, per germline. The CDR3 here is CAISVGGSSYEQYF. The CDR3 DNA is TGTGCCATCAGTGTGGGCGGGAGCTCCTACGAGCAGTACTTC.

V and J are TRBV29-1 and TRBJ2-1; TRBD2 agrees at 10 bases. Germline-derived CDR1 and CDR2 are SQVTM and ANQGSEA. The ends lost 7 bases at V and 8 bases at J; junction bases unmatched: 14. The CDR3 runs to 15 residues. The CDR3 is CSASGRAQSTDEQFF. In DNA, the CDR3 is TGCAGCGCCAGCGGGAGGGCCCAGAGTACGGATGAGCAGTTCTTC.

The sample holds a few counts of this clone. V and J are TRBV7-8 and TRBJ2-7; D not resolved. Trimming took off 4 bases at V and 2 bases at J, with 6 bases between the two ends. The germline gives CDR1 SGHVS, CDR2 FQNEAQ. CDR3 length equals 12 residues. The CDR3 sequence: CASSSRAYEQYF. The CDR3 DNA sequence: TGTGCCAGCAGCTCCAGAGCCTACGAGCAGTACTTC.

The CDR3 DNA is TGTGCTAGTGCGAGTGGGCTCTCGTACCAAGAGACCCAGTACTTC. It specifies CASASGLSYQETQYF. The chain recombines TRBV12-5 with TRBJ2-5; D remains ambiguous. V was clipped by 7 bases and J by 0 bases, with 15 bases between them. CDR1 is LGHNT, CDR2 FRNRAP, per germline. The CDR3 is 15 amino acids.

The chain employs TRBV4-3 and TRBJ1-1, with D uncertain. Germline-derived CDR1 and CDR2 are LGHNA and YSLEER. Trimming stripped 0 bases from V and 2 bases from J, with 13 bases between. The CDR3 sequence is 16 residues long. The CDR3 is CASSQDLEGLNTEAFF. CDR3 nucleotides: TGCGCCAGCAGCCAAGATCTTGAGGGATTAAACACTGAAGCTTTCTTT.

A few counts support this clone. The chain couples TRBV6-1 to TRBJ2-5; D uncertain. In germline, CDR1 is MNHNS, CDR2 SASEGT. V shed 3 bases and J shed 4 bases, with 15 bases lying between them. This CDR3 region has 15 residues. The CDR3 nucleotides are TGTGCCAGCAGTGACTGGAGTTTGGGGTTAGAGACCCAGTACTTC. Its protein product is CASSDWSLGLETQYF.

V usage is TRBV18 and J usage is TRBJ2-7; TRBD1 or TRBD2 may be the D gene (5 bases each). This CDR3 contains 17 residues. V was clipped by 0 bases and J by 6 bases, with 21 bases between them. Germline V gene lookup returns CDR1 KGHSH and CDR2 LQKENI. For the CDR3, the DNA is TGTGCCAGCTCACCACCGCGTCTGGGGGTTGCGGTGAGCGAGCAGTACTTC. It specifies CASSPPRLGVAVSEQYF.

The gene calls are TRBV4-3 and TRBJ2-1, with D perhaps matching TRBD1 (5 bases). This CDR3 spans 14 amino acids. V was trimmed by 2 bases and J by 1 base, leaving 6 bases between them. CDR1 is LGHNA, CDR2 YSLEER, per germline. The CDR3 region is CASSQQGSYNEQFF. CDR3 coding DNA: TGCGCCAGCAGCCAACAGGGATCCTACAATGAGCAGTTCTTC.

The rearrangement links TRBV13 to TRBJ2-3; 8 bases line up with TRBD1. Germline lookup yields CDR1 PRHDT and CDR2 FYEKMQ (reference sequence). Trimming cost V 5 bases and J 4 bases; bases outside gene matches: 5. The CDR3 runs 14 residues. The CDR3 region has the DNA TGTGCCAGCAGCAAGACAGGGGCCCCAGATACGCAGTATTTT. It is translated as CASSKTGAPDTQYF.

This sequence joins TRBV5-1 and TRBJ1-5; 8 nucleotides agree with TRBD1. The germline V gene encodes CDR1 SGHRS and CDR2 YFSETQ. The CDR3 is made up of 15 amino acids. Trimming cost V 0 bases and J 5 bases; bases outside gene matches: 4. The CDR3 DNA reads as TGCGCCAGCAGCTTGGTTCCGGGACAGGATCAGCCCCAGCATTTT. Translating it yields CASSLVPGQDQPQHF.

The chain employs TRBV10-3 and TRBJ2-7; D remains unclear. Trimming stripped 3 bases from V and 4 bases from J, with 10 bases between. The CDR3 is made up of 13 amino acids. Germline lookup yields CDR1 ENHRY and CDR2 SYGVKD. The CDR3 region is CAISDARQYEQYF. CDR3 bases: TGTGCCATCAGTGATGCTAGGCAGTACGAGCAGTACTTC.

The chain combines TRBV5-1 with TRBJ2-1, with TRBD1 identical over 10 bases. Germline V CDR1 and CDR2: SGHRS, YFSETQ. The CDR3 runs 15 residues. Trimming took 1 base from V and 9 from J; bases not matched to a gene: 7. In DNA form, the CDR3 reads TGCGCCAGCAGCTTGAGGGACAGGGGACTAGGTGAGCAGTTCTTC. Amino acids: CASSLRDRGLGEQFF.

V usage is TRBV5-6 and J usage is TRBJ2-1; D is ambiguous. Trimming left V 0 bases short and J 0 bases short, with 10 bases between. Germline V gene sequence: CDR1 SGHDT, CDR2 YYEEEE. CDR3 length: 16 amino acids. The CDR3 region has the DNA TGTGCCAGCAGCTTGGTGACAAGAATCTCCTACAATGAGCAGTTCTTC. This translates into CASSLVTRISYNEQFF.

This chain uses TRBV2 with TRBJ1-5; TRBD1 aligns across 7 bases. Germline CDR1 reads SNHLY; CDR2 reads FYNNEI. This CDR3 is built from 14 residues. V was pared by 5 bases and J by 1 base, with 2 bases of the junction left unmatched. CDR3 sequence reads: CASSRGQSNQPQHF. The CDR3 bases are TGTGCCAGCAGTAGGGGACAGAGCAATCAGCCCCAGCATTTT. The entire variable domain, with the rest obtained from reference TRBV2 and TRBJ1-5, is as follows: EPEVTQTPSHQVTQMGQEVILRCVPISNHLYFYWYRQILGQKVEFLVSFYNNEISEKSEIFDDQFSVERPDGSNFTLKIRSTKLEDSAMYFCASSRGQSNQPQHFGDGTRLSIL.

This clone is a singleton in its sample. In DNA, the CDR3 is TGTGCCAGTAGTCCCCAGGCGGGGAGCTCCTACAATGAGCAGTTCTTC. Protein: CASSPQAGSSYNEQFF. This chain links TRBV19 with TRBJ2-1; D is possibly TRBD2 (6 bases). From germline, CDR1 is LNHDA and CDR2 SQIVND (reference sequence). Trimming removed 5 bases from V and 0 bases from J, with 14 bases in between. This CDR3 is built from 16 residues.